This T cell receptor (beta chain) was observed in a study of T cells after yellow fever vaccination (dated by TCRdb to about 2019). With respect to the entire study: The SMART-Seq v4 Ultra Low Input RNA kit was used to prepare libraries from fractions with low cell numbers. Blood samples were taken at several timepoints before and after primary and secondary immunization, and bulk PBMC replicates and cell subsets were isolated. Two healthy male donors, one aged 18 to 29 and one aged 30 to 39 years, were included in the cohort. To follow T-cell clones before and after primary and booster YFV17D yellow fever vaccination, bulk TCR alpha and beta repertoires were sequenced over time. Overall study outcomes, separate from this receptor: Most clones expanded after primary vaccination were re-detected after the booster (about 96% of CD4 and approximately 88% of CD8), suggesting broad memory maintenance. Because abundant contaminating clonotypes from the bulk population could be contained in FACS-sorted repertoires, computational filtering was required. Only a couple of donors were included in the study, so the extent to which the findings can be generalized is limited. A small fraction of clonotypes appeared in both the CD4 and CD8 compartments, likely as a result of convergent recombination. Compared with the primary T-cell response, the secondary T-cell response was faster but weaker, reaching its peak on day 5 rather than on day 15.

The treatment or condition label of this sample denotes: live attenuated yellow fever vaccine strain. PBMCs were isolated from peripheral blood using a standard Ficoll-Paque protocol. Dynabeads CD4 and CD8 positive selection kits were used to isolate CD4 and CD8 T-cell fractions. TriZol was used to extract RNA from bulk PBMCs, from CD4 and CD8 fractions, and from dextramer-positive and dextramer-negative fractions. Worth noting for this clonotype: Its antigen is currently not known. No qualities accompany the bases; no much larger clone lies one base away.

Data came from an Illumina NovaSeq 6000. TCR cDNA was made using 5'RACE template switching, a step that added a universal primer site and unique molecular identifiers. Priming of cDNA synthesis was performed from both the TCR alpha and TCR beta constant segments. Libraries were amplified in two PCR steps, with sample barcodes and sequencing adapters added in the second step. Sequencing of libraries was performed on Illumina HiSeq 2500 (2x100 bp) or NovaSeq (2x150 bp). The paper's data handling went like this. MIGEC was used to demultiplex reads and collapse the reads into UMI consensus sequences, and MiXCR was used for V(D)J alignment. Vaccine-responding clonotypes were defined with edgeR using replicate PBMC samples, requiring FDR below 0.01 and a log2 fold change above 5 up to day 15. Bulk clonotypes were assigned CD4 or CD8 identity according to which sequenced CD4 or CD8 repertoire held them at higher abundance. TCRdb reprocessed the public reads (quality trimming at Q25 with fastp, clone calling with MiXCR) and kept in-frame beta chains. Rows with one shared CDR3 protein collapse into an entry with the most common genes and DNA. These V and J calls originate from TCRdb's pipeline instead of the authors' own analysis. Recorded for this sample are some 120,000 distinct CDR3 sequences; roughly 15% of them occurred a single time. The ten biggest clones cover 40% to 45% of the sample.

Trimming costs V 1 base and J 4 bases, and their ends lie 12 bases apart. Measured from the cysteine to the phenylalanine, the CDR3 is 14 residues long. Kept here is only the CDR3 DNA, which spans 42 bases and is read in frame from base 1. CDR1 SGDLS and CDR2 YYNGEE were looked up in the germline V gene. This sample comprised CD8+ T cells sorted from PBMCs, obtained 5 days after the yellow fever booster vaccination. This receptor was obtained from a man between 18 and 29 years old who received the YFV17D yellow fever vaccine. The V and J segments used are TRBV9 and TRBJ2-7; the D gene could be TRBD1 or TRBD2, each one agreeing over 5 bases. The sequenced DNA: TGTGCCAGCAGCGTACGGGACCTCGGGTACGAGCAGTACTTC. This yields the protein CASSVRDLGYEQYF.